These 15 T cell receptor beta chains originate from one sample sequenced in a study of cytomegalovirus exposure and HLA in healthy donors. With 60 Vbeta and 13 Jbeta primers, the PCR was carried out. Profiling relied on immunoSEQ multiplex PCR, and the TCRdb table lists in-frame clones only, not all of them. The sample records about 140,000 clones, 78% being singletons. Sequencing was done on a sample of PBMCs. These receptor sequences come from a woman aged 18-29 years in good health and CMV-seropositive.

CDR3 sequence: CASSPSPTALGGNSPLHF. Written as DNA, the CDR3 is TGTGCCAGCAGCCCCTCCCCGACAGCCCTTGGTGGTAATTCACCCCTCCACTTT. The genes are TRBV7-9 and TRBJ1-6; the D gene is possibly TRBD1 (5 bases). Germline CDR1 SEHNR, CDR2 FQNEAQ (reference sequence). Trimming removed 5 bases from V and 6 bases from J, with 23 bases in between. This CDR3 is built from 18 residues. Full variable domain (missing parts from reference TRBV7-9 and TRBJ1-6): DTGVSQNPRHKITKRGQNVTFRCDPISEHNRLYWYRQTLGQGPEFLTYFQNEAQLEKSRLLSDRFSAERPKGSFSTLEIQRTEQGDSAMYLCASSPSPTALGGNSPLHFGNGTRLTVT.

This clone has just a few counts. The rearrangement uses TRBV9 and TRBJ2-7; TRBD2 is a possible D gene (5 bases). Trimming removed 0 bases at V and 5 bases at J, with 9 bases between. The CDR3 runs 13 residues. Per the germline V gene, CDR1 is SGDLS and CDR2 is YYNGEE. DNA for the CDR3: TGTGCCAGCAGCGTAGCGCAGAGGGACGAGCAGTACTTC. It codes for CASSVAQRDEQYF.

As concerns this clone: Other DNA sequences in the sample encode the same CDR3. CDR3 in amino acids: CASSQPLSGGNYEQYF. DNA of the CDR3: TGCGCCAGCAGCCAGCCCCTAAGCGGGGGAAACTACGAGCAGTACTTC. The chain is built from TRBV4-1 and TRBJ2-7, with 8 bases matching TRBD2. CDR1 is MGHRA, CDR2 YSYEKL, per germline. V dropped 3 bases and J dropped 3; count of bases not matched to a gene: 10. The CDR3 covers 16 residues.

This sequence joins TRBV27 and TRBJ1-1; D remains ambiguous. Trimming cost V 3 bases and J 2 bases, with 7 bases left between them. CDR1 and CDR2 (germline): MNHEY, SMNVEV (reference sequence). The CDR3 has 13 residues. For the CDR3, the DNA is TGTGCCAGCAGTTTGTTTATAAACACTGAAGCTTTCTTT. Translating gives CASSLFINTEAFF.

V and J are TRBV15 and TRBJ1-4; no reliable D call. Trimming removed 6 bases at V and 0 bases at J, with 11 bases between. The CDR3 covers 15 residues. The germline V gene encodes CDR1 LNHNV and CDR2 YYDKDF (reference sequence). The CDR3 region is CATRHQRATNEKLFF. The CDR3 DNA sequence: TGTGCCACCAGACATCAGCGTGCAACTAATGAAAAACTGTTTTTT.

Regarding this clone: Mismatch with germline at one junction end may stem from a read error. J is TRBJ1-2 and V is TRBV5-6, with 12 bases identical to TRBD1. CDR1 and CDR2 from the germline V gene are SGHDT and YYEEEE. CDR3 length: 15 amino acids. The CDR3 DNA reads TGTGCCAGCAGCTCCCGGGGACAGGGGGCAGCTGGCTACGCCTTC. It encodes CASSSRGQGAAGYAF.

V gene TRBV5-1 combines with J gene TRBJ2-7; D call uncertain. CDR1 is SGHRS, CDR2 YFSETQ, per germline. The V and J ends lost 0 bases and 4 bases respectively, with 14 bases between them. The CDR3 is made up of 15 amino acids. The CDR3 here is CASSLGLPPGYEQYF. DNA for the CDR3: TGCGCCAGCAGCTTGGGGCTCCCCCCAGGATACGAGCAGTACTTC.

The J gene is TRBJ1-3, the V gene TRBV6-4; D unresolved. The germline V gene encodes CDR1 MRHNA and CDR2 SNTAGT. Trimming stripped 10 bases from V and 4 bases from J, with 11 bases between. This CDR3 has 12 amino acids. CDR3 loop: CAMRESGNTIYF. DNA of the CDR3: TGTGCCATGAGGGAATCGGGAAACACCATATATTTT.

The V gene is TRBV9, the J gene TRBJ1-6; 10 bases fit TRBD1. The CDR3 is 15 amino acids. Germline-derived CDR1 and CDR2 are SGDLS and YYNGEE. The V gene end was trimmed by 3 bases and the J gene end by 8 bases; junction bases not matched to a gene: 5. CDR3 in DNA: TGTGCCAGCAGCGCGCTCGGGACAGGGGATTCACCCCTCCACTTT. Translating it yields CASSALGTGDSPLHF.

This chain uses TRBV5-1 with TRBJ1-2, with D possibly matching TRBD1 (5 bases). Per the germline V gene, CDR1 is SGHRS and CDR2 is YFSETQ. V was clipped by 5 bases and J by 1 base, with 12 bases between them. CDR3 length equals 14 residues. The CDR3 here is CASRTGGGNYGYTF. DNA of the CDR3: TGCGCCAGCAGAACCGGGGGGGGTAACTATGGCTACACCTTC.

The CDR3: CASSSTGNYGYTF. The CDR3 DNA reads as TGTGCCAGCAGTTCGACAGGGAACTATGGCTACACCTTC. V and J are TRBV28 and TRBJ1-2, with 7 bases lining up with TRBD1. The CDR3 consists of 13 residues. Germline-derived CDR1 and CDR2 are MDHEN and SYDVKM. Trimming at V came to 4 bases and at J to 2 bases, leaving 1 base not matched to a gene.

The CDR3: CASSLLQGGKDGYTF. CDR3 nucleotides: TGCGCCAGCAGCCTTCTGCAGGGGGGAAAGGATGGCTACACCTTC. The chain combines TRBV5-1 with TRBJ1-2, with 7 bases lining up with TRBD1. V trimming: 4 bases; J trimming: 6 bases; junction bases outside the gene matches: 12. CDR3 length: 15 residues. Germline-derived CDR1 and CDR2 are SGHRS and YFSETQ.

This chain joins TRBV7-9 and TRBJ2-1, with 7 bases lining up with TRBD1. Germline V gene lookup returns CDR1 SEHNR and CDR2 FQNEAQ (reference sequence). The length of the CDR3 is 14 residues. With V trimmed by 1 base and J by 15 bases, 12 bases remained unmatched. The CDR3 is CASSLGTGTDFWFF. CDR3 coding DNA: TGTGCCAGCAGCTTAGGTACAGGGACAGATTTTTGGTTCTTC.

This rearrangement joins TRBV7-2 to TRBJ2-3; tentatively, D is TRBD2 (6 bases). Trimming pared 1 base from V and 6 bases from J, leaving 14 bases between. The CDR3 covers 15 residues. Per the germline V gene, CDR1 is SGHTA and CDR2 is FQGNSA. The CDR3 loop is CASSLVGVRGDTQYF. CDR3 DNA sequence: TGTGCCAGCAGCTTAGTGGGGGTGCGGGGCGATACGCAGTATTTT.

CDR3 region: CASSFLGSPLHF. Written as DNA, the CDR3 is TGTGCCAGCAGTTTCCTGGGCTCACCCCTCCACTTT. The rearrangement links TRBV27 to TRBJ1-6; D uncertain. Germline CDR1 is MNHEY and CDR2 is SMNVEV (reference sequence). V dropped 3 bases and J dropped 10 bases, with 7 bases sitting between them. The CDR3 runs to 12 residues.